Listed below are T cell receptor beta chains from one sample, sequenced in a study of CD8 T cells in Susac syndrome. TCRdb re-analysed the immunoSEQ multiplex PCR reads in MiXCR, keeping a single row per CDR3 protein. Among some 150,000 distinct CDR3 sequences listed, 95% were seen once. Sequencing was done on a sample of CD8+ T cells from PBMCs. Every receptor here comes from a human donor with multiple sclerosis. The CDR3 runs from the conserved cysteine through the conserved F or W. The order of the fields is CDR3 protein, CDR3 length, V gene.

CDR3: CASSLQQGAWGYTF; length: 14; V: TRBV13
CDR3: CASEGEKLFF; length: 10; V: TRBV7-9
CDR3: CSVESWPADGYTF; length: 13; V: TRBV29-1
CDR3: CASRHEVNEQFF; length: 12; V: TRBV7-9
CDR3: CASSLVRDTGFSPLHF; length: 16; V: TRBV5-6
CDR3: CASRRGGGIQETQYF; length: 15; V: TRBV7-8
CDR3: CSAILGDRDPYEQYF; length: 15; V: TRBV20-1
CDR3: CAWRGTGSGEQFF; length: 13; V: TRBV30
CDR3: CASSPGQAVWTQYF; length: 14; V: TRBV12-3/TRBV12-4
CDR3: CASSLSIKAVNIQYF; length: 15; V: TRBV27
CDR3: CASSWDLDQPQHF; length: 13; V: TRBV27
CDR3: CASSETSKYNEQFF; length: 14; V: TRBV2
CDR3: CASSLSGGAPDTQYF; length: 15; V: TRBV7-3
CDR3: CASSAPGRVNTEAFF; length: 15; V: TRBV25-1
CDR3: CASSVDFYYNEQFF; length: 14; V: TRBV11-2
CDR3: CSAQEWGARSGLYEQYF; length: 17; V: TRBV20-1